This TCR beta chain was sequenced during a study of blood T cells in healthy people across ages. This CDR3 has 15 amino acids. The germline V gene has CDR1 MNHNY and CDR2 SVGAGI (reference sequence). V was pared by 7 bases and J by 2 bases, with 17 bases between. It was with a sample-barcoded 5' primer and a J-beta primer mix that a second PCR of roughly 7 to 12 cycles was run. TCRdb independently ran MiXCR on the 5' RACE reads; one entry per CDR3 protein. Here the sample spans some 750,000 distinct CDR3 sequences, 20% to 25% being singletons. This clonotype has more than one count but fewer than ten.

Sequencing used blood. The clonotype originates from a man between 65 and 85 years old in good health. The chain employs TRBV6-6 and TRBJ1-1, with TRBD1 as a possible D gene (5 bases). The CDR3: CASTQRGRANTEAFF. The CDR3 nucleotides are TGTGCCAGCACCCAACGGGGCAGAGCAAACACTGAAGCTTTCTTT.